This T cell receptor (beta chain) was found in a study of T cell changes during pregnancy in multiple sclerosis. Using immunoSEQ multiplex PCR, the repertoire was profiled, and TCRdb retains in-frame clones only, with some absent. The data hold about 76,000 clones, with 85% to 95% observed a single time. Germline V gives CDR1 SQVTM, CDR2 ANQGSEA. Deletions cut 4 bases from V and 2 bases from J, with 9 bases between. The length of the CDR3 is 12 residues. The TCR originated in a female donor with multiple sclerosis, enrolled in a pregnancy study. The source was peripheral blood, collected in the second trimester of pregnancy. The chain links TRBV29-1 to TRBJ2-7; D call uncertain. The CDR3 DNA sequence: TGCAGCGTTGGTCAACGGGCCTACGAGCAGTACTTC. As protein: CSVGQRAYEQYF.